This T cell receptor (beta chain) was documented in a study of CD8 T cells in ankylosing spondylitis. Whole-study results and caveats: Ankylosing spondylitis blood appeared to be characterized by a TCR beta motif of several highly homologous variants. Certain motif variants had earlier appeared in reactive arthritis synovial fluid and blood.

In its sample, this clonotype was seen a few times. Its antigen remains unknown. Generation of TCR beta libraries employed quantitative 5'-RACE incorporating molecular barcodes. TCRdb reprocessed the 5' RACE reads with MiXCR, giving one entry per CDR3 protein. Of approximately 400,000 distinct CDR3 sequences in the sample, roughly a quarter were seen once. This CDR3 contains 13 residues. The V gene lost 6 bases and the J gene lost 1 base, with 12 bases spanning the gap. The V gene's germline CDR1 is DFQATT and CDR2 SNEGSKA (reference sequence). The sample comprised blood, either unsorted or a sorted T cell fraction (not recorded which). The sequence was obtained from a male donor with ankylosing spondylitis. The chain employs TRBV20-1 and TRBJ1-1, with D possibly being TRBD1 (5 bases). The CDR3 loop is CSAIRDANTEAFF. DNA for the CDR3: TGCAGTGCAATCCGGGACGCGAACACTGAAGCTTTCTTT.